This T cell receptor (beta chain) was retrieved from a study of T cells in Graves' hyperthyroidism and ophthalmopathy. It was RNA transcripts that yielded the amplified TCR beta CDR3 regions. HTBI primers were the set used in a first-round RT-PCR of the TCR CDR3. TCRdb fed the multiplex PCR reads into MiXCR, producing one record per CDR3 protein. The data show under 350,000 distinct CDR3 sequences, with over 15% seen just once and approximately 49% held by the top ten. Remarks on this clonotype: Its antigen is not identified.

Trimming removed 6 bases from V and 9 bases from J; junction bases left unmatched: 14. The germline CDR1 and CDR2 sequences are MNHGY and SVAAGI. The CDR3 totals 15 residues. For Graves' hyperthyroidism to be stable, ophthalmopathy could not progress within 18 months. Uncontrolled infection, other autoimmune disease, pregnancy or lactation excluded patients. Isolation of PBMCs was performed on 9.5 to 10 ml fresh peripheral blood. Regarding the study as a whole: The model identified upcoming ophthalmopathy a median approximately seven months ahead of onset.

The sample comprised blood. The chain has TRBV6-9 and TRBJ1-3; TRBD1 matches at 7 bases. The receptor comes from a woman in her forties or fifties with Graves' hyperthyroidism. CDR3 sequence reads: CASSRSNDRASTIYF. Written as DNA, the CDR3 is TGTGCCAGCAGCCGATCCAATGACAGGGCAAGCACCATATATTTT.